Shown below are 23 T cell receptor beta chains from a single sample sequenced in a study of PD-1 blockade in classical Hodgkin lymphoma. The protocol was immunoSEQ multiplex PCR, while the TCRdb copy is restricted to in-frame clones and leaves out a portion. The sample has 45,000 to 50,000 clones, over 70% seen once; the top ten hold over 20%. Each and every patient relapsed after autologous stem cell transplantation, and patients got differing brentuximab vedotin exposure. The input for sequencing was peripheral blood mononuclear cells (PBMCs), taken before the second cycle of nivolumab. These receptor sequences come from a human donor with classical Hodgkin lymphoma.

The chain couples TRBV12-5 to TRBJ2-2; 8 positions agree with TRBD1. Losses at the gene ends were 6 bases for V and 3 bases for J; bases not matched to a gene: 6. In germline, CDR1 is LGHNT, CDR2 FRNRAP. This CDR3 spans 15 amino acids. CDR3 DNA: TGTGCTAGTGGGCTCCAGGGGGCGGACACCGGGGAGCTGTTTTTT. This sequence encodes CASGLQGADTGELFF.

This chain connects TRBV4-2 to TRBJ2-7; perhaps TRBD1 as D (7 bases). The CDR3 sequence is 14 residues long. Trimming took off 3 bases at V and 5 bases at J, with 14 bases between the two ends. Germline V gives CDR1 LGHNA, CDR2 YNFKEQ. The CDR3 spells CASSQRPRGDEQYF. In DNA form, the CDR3 reads TGTGCCAGCAGCCAGCGACCCAGGGGGGACGAGCAGTACTTC.

A word on this clone: The sample holds other DNA sequences that translate to the same CDR3. The chain is built from TRBV6-6 and TRBJ2-2, with D maybe TRBD1 (5 bases). Germline V gene lookup returns CDR1 MNHNY and CDR2 SVGAGI (reference sequence). V was cut by 5 bases and J by 5 bases, with 9 bases left in between. The CDR3 sequence is 13 residues long. This CDR3 reads CASSSTGTGELFF. The DNA of the CDR3 is TGTGCCAGCAGTAGTACAGGAACCGGGGAGCTGTTTTTT.

The chain recombines TRBV7-6 with TRBJ2-2; 11 bases are a match to TRBD2. CDR3 size: 14 residues. The trim removed 5 bases at V and 8 bases at J, leaving 4 bases unmatched. Germline CDR1 SGHVS, CDR2 FNYEAQ. Here the CDR3 DNA reads TGTGCCAGCAGCCCTACTAGCGGGAGTGGGGAGCTGTTTTTT. Translation: CASSPTSGSGELFF.

The V gene is TRBV7-9, the J gene TRBJ2-6, with a tentative D call TRBD2 (5 bases). This CDR3 region has 17 residues. V lost 1 base and J 0 bases, leaving 10 bases between the germline ends. Germline V CDR1 and CDR2: SEHNR, FQNEAQ (reference sequence). As DNA, the CDR3 is TGTGCCAGCAGCTTAGGCGGCGGAGGCTCTGGGGCCAACGTCCTGACTTTC. This sequence encodes CASSLGGGGSGANVLTF.

This sequence joins TRBV11-2 and TRBJ2-5, with 9 bases fitting TRBD1. The CDR3 extends over 14 amino acids. Per the germline V gene, CDR1 is SGHAT and CDR2 is FQNNGV. J gave up 10 bases and V 6 bases, and 12 bases lay outside the gene matches. The CDR3 loop is CASRQDRGWGDQYF. DNA of the CDR3: TGTGCCAGCAGACAGGACAGGGGATGGGGAGACCAGTACTTC.

V usage is TRBV5-1 and J usage is TRBJ2-5, with D perhaps TRBD2 (5 bases). V dropped 7 bases and J dropped 5 bases, with 24 bases sitting between them. The length of the CDR3 is 16 residues. In germline, CDR1 is SGHRS, CDR2 YFSETQ. This CDR3 reads CASAKRLAPWEETQYF. Here the CDR3 DNA reads TGCGCCAGCGCAAAAAGATTAGCGCCGTGGGAGGAGACCCAGTACTTC.

The chain recombines TRBV7-8 with TRBJ2-5, with D possibly being TRBD1 or TRBD2 (5 bases each). The CDR3 loop spans 17 amino acids. Trimming shortened V by 0 bases and J by 3 bases, and 17 bases separated the two germline ends. Germline V lookup: CDR1 SGHVS, CDR2 FQNEAQ. Here the CDR3 reads CASSLAPKGRIEETQYF. The DNA for the CDR3 is TGTGCCAGCAGCTTAGCACCTAAGGGACGGATAGAAGAGACCCAGTACTTC.

As DNA, the CDR3 is TGTGCCAGCAGCTCTACAGGGAACTATGGCTACACCTTC. This encodes CASSSTGNYGYTF. The J gene is TRBJ1-2, the V gene TRBV5-8; D is possibly TRBD1 (6 bases). The CDR3 totals 13 residues. Germline values: CDR1 SGHTS, CDR2 YDEGEE. V was trimmed by 3 bases and J by 2 bases, leaving 8 bases between them. Using reference TRBV5-8 and TRBJ1-2 for the parts outside the CDR3, the full variable domain is EAGVTQSPTHLIKTRGQQATLRCSPISGHTSVYWYQQALGLGLQFLLWYDEGEERNRGNFPPRFSGRQFPNYSSELNVNALELEDSALYLCASSSTGNYGYTFGSGTRLTVV.

The J gene is TRBJ2-5, the V gene TRBV7-6; 9 nucleotides match TRBD1. CDR1 and CDR2 from the germline V gene are SGHVS and FNYEAQ. V lost 3 bases to trimming and J lost 5 bases; unmatched junction nucleotides: 7. The CDR3 contains 15 residues. CDR3 bases: TGTGCCAGCAGCTTGAACAGGGGGCGTACGGAGACCCAGTACTTC. This encodes CASSLNRGRTETQYF.

This clone showed up just once. The chain couples TRBV28 to TRBJ1-3, with D maybe TRBD1 (6 bases). Trimming removed 5 bases at V and 3 bases at J, with 14 bases between. The germline CDR1 and CDR2 sequences are MDHEN and SYDVKM. The CDR3 is 15 amino acids. The CDR3: CASSLRGVGGNTIYF. The CDR3 DNA is TGTGCCAGCAGTCTAAGGGGGGTTGGTGGAAACACCATATATTTT. Full variable domain (outside the CDR3, taken from reference TRBV28 and TRBJ1-3): DVKVTQSSRYLVKRTGEKVFLECVQDMDHENMFWYRQDPGLGLRLIYFSYDVKMKEKGDIPEGYSVSREKKERFSLILESASTNQTSMYLCASSLRGVGGNTIYFGEGSWLTVV.

This clone was seen just once. This chain links TRBV14 with TRBJ2-5; 9 bases are a match to TRBD2. CDR3 length: 18 amino acids. Germline values: CDR1 SGHDN, CDR2 FVKESK. V lost 0 bases, J lost 5 bases, and 13 bases stayed unmatched. The CDR3 here is CASSQDRISGRRLETQYF. CDR3 bases: TGTGCCAGCAGCCAAGATCGGATTAGCGGGAGAAGATTGGAGACCCAGTACTTC.

The genes are TRBV30 and TRBJ1-2, with TRBD1 matching 9 bases. Per the germline V gene, CDR1 is GTSNPN and CDR2 is SVGIG (reference sequence). The CDR3 runs to 13 residues. The CDR3 DNA reads TGTGCATCGGACAGGGGTCCCCTCTATGGCTACACCTTC. It translates to CASDRGPLYGYTF.

CDR3 DNA: TGTGCCAGCAGCTGGCGGGGCCAGGGGGAAAGAGAGACCCAGTACTTC. Its translation is CASSWRGQGERETQYF. The rearrangement uses TRBV5-6 and TRBJ2-5; possible D gene TRBD1, 7 bases. Per the germline V gene, CDR1 is SGHDT and CDR2 is YYEEEE. The CDR3 contains 16 residues. V was pared by 3 bases and J by 4 bases, with 19 bases between. The full variable domain, with the rest looked up from reference TRBV5-6 and TRBJ2-5, is DAGVTQSPTHLIKTRGQQVTLRCSPKSGHDTVSWYQQALGQGPQFIFQYYEEEERQRGNFPDRFSGHQFPNYSSELNVNALLLGDSALYLCASSWRGQGERETQYFGPGTRLLVL.

The genes are TRBV7-2 and TRBJ1-6, with no clear D. CDR1 is SGHTA, CDR2 FQGNSA, per germline. The CDR3 runs to 12 residues. Trimming took off 5 bases at V and 8 bases at J, with 7 bases between the two ends. The CDR3 DNA reads as TGTGCCAGCAGCCCCTCCGATTCACCCCTCCACTTT. Translated, it gives CASSPSDSPLHF.

The rearrangement links TRBV6-5 to TRBJ1-2; TRBD1 matches 8 bases. This CDR3 spans 16 amino acids. Looked up from germline, CDR1 is MNHEY and CDR2 is SVGAGI. V dropped 4 bases and J dropped 7; count of bases not matched to a gene: 14. The DNA for the CDR3 is TGTGCCAGCAGTTCACTAGTCGACAGGGGCAGTCGTGGCTACACCTTC. Its protein product is CASSSLVDRGSRGYTF.

On this clone itself: This sample includes further DNA sequences coding for the same CDR3. The V and J genes are TRBV19 and TRBJ1-1, with 9 nucleotides matching TRBD1. The J segment lost 5 bases and the V segment lost 6 bases, leaving 7 bases of the junction unmatched. The CDR3 has 14 amino acids. Germline CDR1 and CDR2: LNHDA and SQIVND (reference sequence). This chain's CDR3 is CASRPGQGRTEAFF. CDR3 sequence (DNA): TGTGCCAGTAGGCCGGGACAGGGAAGGACTGAAGCTTTCTTT.

This clone was seen just once. V is TRBV19 and J is TRBJ2-5; D call uncertain. Germline V gives CDR1 LNHDA, CDR2 SQIVND (reference sequence). This CDR3 has 13 amino acids. Trimming shortened V by 4 bases and J by 1 base, and 7 bases separated the two germline ends. The CDR3 loop reads CASSNTGQETQYF. The CDR3 bases are TGTGCCAGTAGTAACACTGGCCAAGAGACCCAGTACTTC.

The chain recombines TRBV11-2 with TRBJ2-1; D is unclear. The CDR3 length is 14 residues. Germline-derived CDR1 and CDR2 are SGHAT and FQNNGV. The V gene lost 7 bases and the J gene lost 2 bases, with 12 bases spanning the gap. The CDR3 DNA follows: TGTGCCAGCAACTCTCTAGTCACCTACAATGAGCAGTTCTTC. Translating it yields CASNSLVTYNEQFF.

The rearrangement joins TRBV27 to TRBJ1-1, with D maybe TRBD1 (5 bases). Trimming shortened V by 9 bases and J by 0 bases, and 17 bases separated the two germline ends. Germline V gives CDR1 MNHEY, CDR2 SMNVEV (reference sequence). The CDR3 extends over 15 amino acids. CDR3 sequence: CARGSMLGVNTEAFF. The CDR3 nucleotides are TGTGCCAGGGGGTCAATGTTAGGGGTGAACACTGAAGCTTTCTTT.

The chain uses TRBV7-6 and TRBJ2-7, with D uncertain. Germline V gene sequence: CDR1 SGHVS, CDR2 FNYEAQ. The germline V and J ends were trimmed by 1 base and 4 bases, with 8 bases remaining between them. The CDR3 has 13 residues. This CDR3 reads CASSLGWEYEQYF. CDR3 bases: TGTGCCAGCAGCTTAGGGTGGGAATACGAGCAGTACTTC.

J is TRBJ2-5 and V is TRBV4-3; no firm D call. The length of the CDR3 is 14 residues. Germline V gene data show CDR1 as LGHNA and CDR2 as YSLEER. The V end was cut by 0 bases, the J end by 5 bases, with 10 bases between. The CDR3 DNA follows: TGCGCCAGCAGCCAAGAGGCGTGGCGGGAGACCCAGTACTTC. Translated, it gives CASSQEAWRETQYF.

The table lists this clone with a few counts. The rearrangement uses TRBV19 and TRBJ2-7; maybe TRBD1 (6 bases). In germline, CDR1 is LNHDA, CDR2 SQIVND (reference sequence). Trimming pared 10 bases from V and 5 bases from J, leaving 15 bases between. CDR3 length equals 12 residues. The CDR3 region is CATRAQGDEQYF. CDR3 sequence (DNA): TGTGCCACCCGTGCACAGGGTGACGAGCAGTACTTC.